Presented here are 22 T cell receptor beta chains from one specimen sequenced in a study of blood T cell repertoires in COVID-19. Generated by immunoSEQ multiplex PCR, the TCRdb table keeps only in-frame clones and is missing some. Of about 80,000 clones listed, approximately 83% are singletons. Specimen: peripheral blood. These receptors came from a human donor in a cohort sampled during active COVID-19.

CDR3 nucleotides: TGTGCCAGCAGTTCAGGGGCGGGTGGGAACACTGAAGCTTTCTTT. Its protein product is CASSSGAGGNTEAFF. The chain is built from TRBV28 and TRBJ1-1; D might be TRBD1 (6 bases). Germline CDR1 and CDR2: MDHEN and SYDVKM. With 4 bases removed from V and 1 base from J, the gap between germline ends came to 13 bases. The CDR3 is 15 residues long.

This sequence joins TRBV7-2 and TRBJ1-1, with D possibly matching TRBD1 (6 bases). Germline V gives CDR1 SGHTA, CDR2 FQGNSA. This CDR3 has 16 amino acids. The germline V and J ends were trimmed by 1 base and 5 bases, with 17 bases remaining between them. The CDR3 bases are TGTGCCAGCAGCTTAGACAGGGCGTTTTTTAAGACTGAAGCTTTCTTT. It yields the protein CASSLDRAFFKTEAFF.

V usage is TRBV11-3 and J usage is TRBJ2-6; TRBD1 matches at 8 bases. V was clipped by 0 bases and J by 5 bases; unmatched bases: 6. Germline CDR1 and CDR2: SGHNT and YENEEA. The CDR3 sequence is 17 residues long. The CDR3 region is CASSLDRGQGWANVLTF. In nucleotides, the CDR3 is TGTGCCAGCAGCTTAGATCGAGGACAGGGCTGGGCCAACGTCCTGACTTTC.

This clone was seen only once. This sequence joins TRBV7-2 and TRBJ2-5; 15 bases are shared with TRBD2. Looked up from germline, CDR1 is SGHTA and CDR2 is FQGNSA. This CDR3 contains 16 residues. With V trimmed by 5 bases and J by 5 bases, 6 bases remained unmatched. The CDR3: CASSARTSGGVETQYF. CDR3 sequence (DNA): TGTGCCAGCAGCGCTCGGACTAGCGGGGGGGTGGAGACCCAGTACTTC.

The chain carries TRBV28 and TRBJ2-6; TRBD2 agrees at 8 bases. With V trimmed by 7 bases and J by 0 bases, 8 bases remained unmatched. Germline values: CDR1 MDHEN, CDR2 SYDVKM. The CDR3 spans 17 residues. The CDR3 loop is CASTSLLADSGANVLTF. The CDR3 DNA reads TGTGCCAGCACCTCTTTACTAGCGGACTCTGGGGCCAACGTCCTGACTTTC.

This chain joins TRBV28 and TRBJ2-3, with 8 positions matching TRBD1. This CDR3 contains 17 residues. V shed 6 bases and J 2 bases; nucleotides not matched to a gene: 13. The germline V gene encodes CDR1 MDHEN and CDR2 SYDVKM. CDR3 in DNA: TGTGCCAGCAGCCCATCGACAGGGACAGGACTCACAGATACGCAGTATTTT. Translation: CASSPSTGTGLTDTQYF.

This clone was seen a handful of times. This chain uses TRBV25-1 with TRBJ2-7; 7 bases align to TRBD2. The germline CDR1 and CDR2 sequences are MGHDK and SYGVNS. With V trimmed by 4 bases and J by 2 bases, 14 bases remained unmatched. The CDR3 runs to 17 residues. CDR3 coding DNA: TGTGCCAGCAGTGGGGGGGAGGGGACCTCAAAGCCCTACGAGCAGTACTTC. This gives the protein CASSGGEGTSKPYEQYF.

This clone was seen just once. This chain links TRBV6-5 with TRBJ2-1, with 9 bases matching TRBD2. J lost 4 bases, V lost 7 bases, and 8 bases had no gene match. Germline loops: CDR1 MNHEY, CDR2 SVGAGI. CDR3 length: 15 amino acids. CDR3 nucleotide sequence: TGTGCCAGCACCCCTGGCGGGGGGGCTTACAATGAGCAGTTCTTC. Translation: CASTPGGGAYNEQFF.

The rearrangement links TRBV5-5 to TRBJ2-3; TRBD1 matches 11 bases. The ends lost 4 bases at V and 4 bases at J; junction bases unmatched: 5. The CDR3 consists of 15 residues. Germline lookup yields CDR1 SGHKS and CDR2 YYEKEE (reference sequence). The CDR3 DNA sequence: TGTGCCAGCAGCCCCGGGACAGGGGGACCAGATACGCAGTATTTT. Protein product: CASSPGTGGPDTQYF.

This sequence joins TRBV5-5 and TRBJ1-5, with D perhaps TRBD1 (5 bases). V was shortened by 0 bases and J by 4 bases, with 20 bases between the two germline ends. This CDR3 region has 18 residues. Germline lookup yields CDR1 SGHKS and CDR2 YYEKEE (reference sequence). The CDR3 is CASSLDLGGSTLNQPQHF. The CDR3 DNA reads TGTGCCAGCAGCTTGGATCTCGGGGGGTCTACGCTTAATCAGCCCCAGCATTTT.

This clone occurred once. The chain carries TRBV6-5 and TRBJ2-7; 7 positions match TRBD2. V trimming: 6 bases; J trimming: 0 bases; junction bases outside the gene matches: 8. This CDR3 comprises 15 residues. Germline V lookup: CDR1 MNHEY, CDR2 SVGAGI. CDR3 amino acids: CASSLGGFGSYEQYF. The CDR3 DNA sequence: TGTGCCAGCAGCCTGGGGGGGTTCGGCTCCTACGAGCAGTACTTC.

The chain joins TRBV5-4 to TRBJ1-3; tentatively, D is TRBD1 (5 bases). The length of the CDR3 is 16 residues. Trimming removed 3 bases from V and 3 bases from J, with 16 bases in between. CDR1 and CDR2 (germline): SGHNT, YYREEE (reference sequence). The CDR3 sequence: CASSSTGVFFGNTIYF. For the CDR3, the DNA is TGTGCCAGCAGCTCTACAGGAGTCTTTTTTGGAAACACCATATATTTT.

This clone has just a few counts. CDR3 nucleotides: TGTGCCAGCAGTTTAAGAGGTGACTATGGCTACACCTTC. Translated: CASSLRGDYGYTF. The chain links TRBV12-3 or TRBV12-4 to TRBJ1-2, with D hard to call. The CDR3 runs 13 residues. Trimming removed 2 bases from V and 3 bases from J, with 7 bases in between.

The chain has TRBV28 and TRBJ2-5; TRBD2 matches at 7 bases. V shed 7 bases, J shed 5 bases, and the junction held 13 bases outside the gene matches. Germline V lookup: CDR1 MDHEN, CDR2 SYDVKM. The CDR3 is 15 amino acids. The CDR3 DNA is TGTGCCAGCAATCTACCCGGGGGTAGCGGGGAGACCCAGTACTTC. Translated, it gives CASNLPGGSGETQYF. The entire variable domain, with the rest obtained from reference TRBV28 and TRBJ2-5, is as follows: DVKVTQSSRYLVKRTGEKVFLECVQDMDHENMFWYRQDPGLGLRLIYFSYDVKMKEKGDIPEGYSVSREKKERFSLILESASTNQTSMYLCASNLPGGSGETQYFGPGTRLLVL.

This clone was found once. This chain uses TRBV19 with TRBJ2-7; maybe TRBD1 (6 bases). Germline V CDR1 and CDR2: LNHDA, SQIVND (reference sequence). The CDR3 covers 11 residues. The V end was cut by 7 bases, the J end by 2 bases, with 6 bases between. The CDR3 DNA sequence: TGTGCCAGTAACAGGGCCTACGAGCAGTACTTC. Translating gives CASNRAYEQYF.

This clone was seen only a few times. In nucleotides, the CDR3 is TGTGCCAGCAGCGTAGGGGGAGGCGACTACAATGAGCAGTTCTTC. This sequence encodes CASSVGGGDYNEQFF. V and J are TRBV9 and TRBJ2-1; weak D call: TRBD2 (6 bases). CDR1 is SGDLS and CDR2 is YYNGEE in the germline V gene. The CDR3 consists of 15 residues. V lost 0 bases and J 3 bases, leaving 10 bases between the germline ends.

This chain connects TRBV18 to TRBJ2-7, with 7 positions matching TRBD1. Germline CDR1 KGHSH, CDR2 LQKENI. The CDR3 consists of 14 residues. The J segment lost 0 bases and the V segment lost 4 bases, leaving 3 bases of the junction unmatched. The CDR3 sequence: CASSRDRNSYEQYF. As DNA, the CDR3 is TGTGCCAGCTCACGGGACAGAAACTCCTACGAGCAGTACTTC.

The chain joins TRBV5-8 to TRBJ2-5; D is ambiguous. The V end was cut by 4 bases, the J end by 1 base, with 11 bases between. Looked up from germline, CDR1 is SGHTS and CDR2 is YDEGEE. The CDR3 loop spans 14 amino acids. CDR3 amino acids: CASSPFGSQETQYF. For the CDR3, the DNA is TGTGCCAGCAGCCCCTTCGGGTCCCAAGAGACCCAGTACTTC.

This chain uses TRBV3-1 (or the pseudogene TRBV3-2) with TRBJ1-1; D not certain. This CDR3 comprises 11 residues. Trimming left V 1 base short and J 8 bases short, with 5 bases between. The germline CDR1 and CDR2 sequences are LGHDT and YNNKEL (reference sequence). DNA of the CDR3: TGTGCCAGCAGCCAAGGGGCGGAAGCTTTCTTT. It specifies CASSQGAEAFF.

This clone was seen many times. J is TRBJ1-2 and V is TRBV7-2; 11 positions agree with TRBD1. CDR3 size: 14 residues. Trimming removed 4 bases from V and 8 bases from J; junction bases left unmatched: 6. Germline V gives CDR1 SGHTA, CDR2 FQGNSA. The CDR3 protein is CASSSGQGVGGYTF. DNA of the CDR3: TGTGCCAGCAGCTCGGGACAGGGGGTAGGGGGCTACACCTTC. The whole variable domain, filled in from reference TRBV7-2 and TRBJ1-2, reads GAGVSQSPSNKVTEKGKDVELRCDPISGHTALYWYRQSLGQGLEFLIYFQGNSAPDKSGLPSDRFSAERTGGSVSTLTIQRTQQEDSAVYLCASSSGQGVGGYTFGSGTRLTVV.

This clone has just a few counts. The chain links TRBV12-3 or TRBV12-4 to TRBJ2-2, with D maybe TRBD1 (5 bases). Trimming took 2 bases from V and 6 from J, leaving 7 bases between them. The CDR3 has 13 residues. CDR3 in amino acids: CASSLQGPGELFF. The CDR3 DNA reads TGTGCCAGCAGTTTACAGGGCCCCGGGGAGCTGTTTTTT.

CDR3 in DNA: TGTGCCAGCAGTTATGATGTGCAGGGTCGGTCTGAAGCTTTCTTT. Encoded protein: CASSYDVQGRSEAFF. The rearrangement joins TRBV6-5 to TRBJ1-1; possible D gene TRBD1, 5 bases. Germline V gives CDR1 MNHEY, CDR2 SVGAGI. The length of the CDR3 is 15 residues. The V end was cut by 3 bases, the J end by 6 bases, with 17 bases between.